The source of this TCR beta chain is a study of shared clonotypes between healthy human individuals. The wider study: CD4 naive and CD4 memory each took three plates per donor, while CD8 naive took two and CD8 memory one. General study findings and limits: All-four-donor shared clonotypes had higher generation probabilities than non-shared clonotypes did.

Terminally differentiated effector memory CD45RA+ cells were excluded by CCR7 positive selection of CD45RO-negative cells. TCRdb's table, derived via immunoSEQ multiplex PCR, lists solely in-frame clones and lacks some. The data hold fewer than 700,000 clones, with roughly 95% observed a single time. Points on this clone: Its cognate antigen is unknown.

V was clipped by 0 bases and J by 0 bases, with 19 bases between them. This CDR3 has 18 residues. Germline lookup yields CDR1 SGDLS and CDR2 YYNGEE. The sample taken for sequencing was naive CD8+ T cells sorted from blood. This clonotype was sampled from a woman aged 25 to 39 in good health. The chain joins TRBV9 to TRBJ2-7, with TRBD1 as a possible D gene (5 bases). This CDR3 reads CASSVEAGQQEISYEQYF. CDR3 DNA: TGTGCCAGCAGCGTAGAGGCCGGGCAACAGGAAATCTCCTACGAGCAGTACTTC.